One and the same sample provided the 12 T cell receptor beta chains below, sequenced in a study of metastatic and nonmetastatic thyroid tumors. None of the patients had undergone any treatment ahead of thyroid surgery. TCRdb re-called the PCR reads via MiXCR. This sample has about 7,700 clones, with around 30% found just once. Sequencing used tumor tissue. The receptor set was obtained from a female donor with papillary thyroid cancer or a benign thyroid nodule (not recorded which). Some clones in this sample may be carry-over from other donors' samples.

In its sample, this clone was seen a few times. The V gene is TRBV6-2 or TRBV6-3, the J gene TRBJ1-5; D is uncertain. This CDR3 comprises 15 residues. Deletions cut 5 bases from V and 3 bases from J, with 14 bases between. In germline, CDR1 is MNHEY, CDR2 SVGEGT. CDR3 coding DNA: TGTGCCAGCAGTACTCTGACAACCCCCAATCAGCCCCAGCATTTT. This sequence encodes CASSTLTTPNQPQHF.

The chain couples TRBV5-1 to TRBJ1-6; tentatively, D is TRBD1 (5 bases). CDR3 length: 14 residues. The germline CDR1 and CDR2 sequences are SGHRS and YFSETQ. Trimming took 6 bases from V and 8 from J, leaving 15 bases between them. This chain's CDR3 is CASTPAGGYSPLHF. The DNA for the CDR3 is TGCGCCAGCACCCCTGCCGGGGGGTATTCACCCCTCCACTTT.

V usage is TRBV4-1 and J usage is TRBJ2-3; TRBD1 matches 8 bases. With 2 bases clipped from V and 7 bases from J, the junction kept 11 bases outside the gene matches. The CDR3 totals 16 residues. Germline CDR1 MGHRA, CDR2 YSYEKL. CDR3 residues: CASSQWTGSEGYTQYF. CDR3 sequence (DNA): TGCGCCAGCAGCCAATGGACAGGGTCTGAGGGATATACGCAGTATTTT.

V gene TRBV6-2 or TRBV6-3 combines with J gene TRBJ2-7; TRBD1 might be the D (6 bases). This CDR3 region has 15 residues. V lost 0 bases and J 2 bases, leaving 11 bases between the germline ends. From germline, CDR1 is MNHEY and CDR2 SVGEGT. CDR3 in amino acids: CASSYSDRQTYEQYF. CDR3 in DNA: TGTGCCAGCAGTTACTCTGACAGGCAAACCTACGAGCAGTACTTC.

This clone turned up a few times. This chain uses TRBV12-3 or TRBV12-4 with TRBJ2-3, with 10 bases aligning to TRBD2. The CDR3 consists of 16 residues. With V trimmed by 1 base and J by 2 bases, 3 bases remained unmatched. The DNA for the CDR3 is TGTGCCAGCAGTTTAGGGACTAGCGGAGCCACAGATACGCAGTATTTT. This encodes CASSLGTSGATDTQYF.

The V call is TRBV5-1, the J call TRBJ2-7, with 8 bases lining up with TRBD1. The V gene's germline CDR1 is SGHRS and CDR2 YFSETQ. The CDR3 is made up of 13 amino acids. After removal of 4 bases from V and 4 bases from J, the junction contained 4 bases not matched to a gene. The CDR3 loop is CASSGTGNYEQYF. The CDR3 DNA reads TGCGCCAGCAGCGGGACAGGAAATTACGAGCAGTACTTC.

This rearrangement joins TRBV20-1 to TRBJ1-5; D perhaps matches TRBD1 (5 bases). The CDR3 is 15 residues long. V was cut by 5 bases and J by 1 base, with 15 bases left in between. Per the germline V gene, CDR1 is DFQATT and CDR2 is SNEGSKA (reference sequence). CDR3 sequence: CSASSGSWSNQPQHF. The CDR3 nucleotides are TGCAGTGCTTCCTCAGGGTCTTGGAGCAATCAGCCCCAGCATTTT.

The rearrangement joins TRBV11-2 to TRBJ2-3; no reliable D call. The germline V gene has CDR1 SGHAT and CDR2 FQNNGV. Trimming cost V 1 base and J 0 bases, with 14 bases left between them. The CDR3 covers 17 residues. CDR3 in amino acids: CASSLGELLTSTDTQYF. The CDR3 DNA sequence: TGTGCCAGCAGCTTAGGGGAACTCCTTACTAGCACAGATACGCAGTATTTT.

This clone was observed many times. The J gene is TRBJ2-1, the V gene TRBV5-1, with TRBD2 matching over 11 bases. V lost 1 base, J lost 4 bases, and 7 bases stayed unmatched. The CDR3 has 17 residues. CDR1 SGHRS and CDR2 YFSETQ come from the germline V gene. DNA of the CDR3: TGCGCCAGCAGCTTGATGCTAGCGGGAGGTGTGTACAATGAGCAGTTCTTC. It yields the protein CASSLMLAGGVYNEQFF.

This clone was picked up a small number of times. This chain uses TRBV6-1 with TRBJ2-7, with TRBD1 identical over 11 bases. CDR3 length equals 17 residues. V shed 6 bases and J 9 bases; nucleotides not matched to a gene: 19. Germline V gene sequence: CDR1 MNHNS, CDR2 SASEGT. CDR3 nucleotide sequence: TGTGCCAGCAGGCCCTCGGGACCGGGACAGGGGGTATTCTGGCAGTACTTC. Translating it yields CASRPSGPGQGVFWQYF.

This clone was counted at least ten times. CDR3 region: CASSLAGLSGTDTQYF. DNA of the CDR3: TGTGCCAGCAGCTTAGCGGGACTCAGTGGCACAGATACGCAGTATTTT. The V and J genes are TRBV7-9 and TRBJ2-3, with D possibly matching TRBD2 (6 bases). The CDR3 sequence is 16 residues long. Trimming pared 0 bases from V and 1 base from J, leaving 11 bases between. CDR1 is SEHNR, CDR2 FQNEAQ, per germline (reference sequence).

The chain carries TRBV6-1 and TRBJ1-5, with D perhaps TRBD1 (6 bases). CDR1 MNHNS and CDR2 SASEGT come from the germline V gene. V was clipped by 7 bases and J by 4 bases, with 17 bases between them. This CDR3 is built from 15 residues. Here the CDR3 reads CASTNTAGANQPQHF. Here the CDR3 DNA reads TGTGCCAGCACCAATACGGCAGGGGCAAATCAGCCCCAGCATTTT.